This T cell receptor (beta chain) came from a study of cytomegalovirus exposure and HLA in healthy donors. Overall study context: A previous analysis identified 95 million to 130 million unique TCR beta sequences derived from roughly 180 million T cells.

Use of 60 Vbeta and 13 Jbeta primers characterized the PCR. Profiled with immunoSEQ multiplex PCR; TCRdb holds only in-frame clones, not every one. The sample holds 100,000 to 120,000 clones; roughly 78% are singletons and the top ten take roughly 1.3%. As regards this clone: The antigen is not known.

CDR1 and CDR2 (germline): LGHNA, YSLEER. This CDR3 is 16 amino acids long. Trimming took 4 bases from V and 2 from J, leaving 16 bases between them. The study's findings and limits: A reported reduction in N-insertions relative to the 666-donor mean was seen in an Asian-associated ancestry cluster in a later analysis. For most TCR beta V segments, an earlier analysis put the productive rate at about 87% or about 30% of the time. In a later analysis, TCR beta V- and J-gene trimming was associated with a missense DCLRE1C variant.

This sequence originates from a woman aged 25 to 39 in good health and CMV-seronegative. Sequencing was performed on PBMCs. V and J are TRBV4-3 and TRBJ2-3, with D possibly being TRBD2 (5 bases). CDR3 coding DNA: TGCGCCAGCAGCCTCGACTATCAGCTAAACACAGATACGCAGTATTTT. Residues: CASSLDYQLNTDTQYF.